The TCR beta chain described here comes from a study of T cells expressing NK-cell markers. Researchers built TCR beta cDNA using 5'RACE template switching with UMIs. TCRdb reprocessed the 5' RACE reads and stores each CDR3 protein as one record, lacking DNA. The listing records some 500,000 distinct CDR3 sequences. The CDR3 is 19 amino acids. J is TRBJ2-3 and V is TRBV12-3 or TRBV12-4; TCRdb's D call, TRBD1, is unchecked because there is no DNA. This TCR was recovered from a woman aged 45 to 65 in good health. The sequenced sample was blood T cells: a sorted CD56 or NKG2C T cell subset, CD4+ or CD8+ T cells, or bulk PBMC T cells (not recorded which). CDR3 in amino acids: CASSLWIGIQDRITDTQYF.